The present T cell receptor (beta chain) was sequenced within a study of CD8+CD57+ T cells in acquired aplastic anemia. For the study at large: On average, sorted CD4+ and CD8+ cells gave around 3.3 ug of DNA.

Study findings and constraints: Overlap between patients and controls comprised 25 to 30 CD8+ CDR3 sequences.

Points on this clonotype: Its antigen is not identified.

Germline V gives CDR1 LNHNV, CDR2 YYDKDF (reference sequence). The V gene end was trimmed by 0 bases and the J gene end by 4 bases; junction bases not matched to a gene: 11. The CDR3 consists of 18 residues. Genomic DNA constituted the template upon which TCR beta VDJ and CDR3 profiling was performed. One entry per CDR3 protein, called by TCRdb with MiXCR from the reads. The profile covers 300,000 or so distinct CDR3 sequences, with around 60% appearing a single time and less than 9.5% taken by the ten largest. The source is a human donor with severe aplastic anemia or a healthy control (not recorded which). V usage is TRBV15 and J usage is TRBJ2-5, with 10 bases that match TRBD2. Sequencing used sorted CD4+, CD8+, or CD8+CD57+ T cells (not recorded which) from PBMCs. The CDR3, as DNA: TGTGCCACCAGCAGAGATTTAGGAGCGGGGGGGCGGTCAGAGACCCAGTACTTC. Translating it yields CATSRDLGAGGRSETQYF.